This T cell receptor beta chain is drawn from a study of T cell repertoires in cytomegalovirus infection. One entry per CDR3 protein, called by TCRdb with MiXCR from the reads. The sample has 640,000 or so distinct CDR3 sequences, around a third seen once. V lost 8 bases, J lost 3 bases, and 16 bases lay in between. The CDR3 is made up of 14 amino acids. The germline CDR1 and CDR2 sequences are SNHLY and FYNNEI. In the case of this clonotype: The antigen remains unidentified.

Sequenced here: cultured PBMCs, sampled from culture after CMV antigen stimulation. The receptor comes from a human donor in good health (CMV status not recorded). Some clones in this sample may be carry-over from other donors' samples. The rearrangement joins TRBV2 to TRBJ1-1; the D is unclear. The CDR3 DNA sequence: TGTGCCAGCTGTTTCGTCAGGAGGGACACTGAAGCTTTCTTT. As protein: CASCFVRRDTEAFF.